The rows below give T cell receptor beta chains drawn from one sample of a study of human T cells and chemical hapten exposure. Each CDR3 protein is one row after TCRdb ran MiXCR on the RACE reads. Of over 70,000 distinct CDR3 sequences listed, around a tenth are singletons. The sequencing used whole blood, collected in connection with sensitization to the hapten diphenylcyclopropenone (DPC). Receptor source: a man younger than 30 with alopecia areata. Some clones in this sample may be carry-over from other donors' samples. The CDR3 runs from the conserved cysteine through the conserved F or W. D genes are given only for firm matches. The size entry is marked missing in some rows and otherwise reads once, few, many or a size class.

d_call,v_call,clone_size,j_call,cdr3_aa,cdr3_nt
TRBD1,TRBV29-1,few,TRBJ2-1,CSVPGQGLNEQFF,TGCAGCGTCCCGGGACAGGGGTTGAATGAGCAGTTCTTC
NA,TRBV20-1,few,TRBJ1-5,CSARGHGNQPQHF,TGCAGTGCTAGGGGACATGGCAATCAGCCCCAGCATTTT
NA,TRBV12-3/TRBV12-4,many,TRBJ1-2,CATRPNYGYTF,TGTGCCACGAGGCCCAACTATGGCTACACCTTC
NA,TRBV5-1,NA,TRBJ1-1,CASSLQGSNTEAFF,TGCGCCAGCAGCTTACAGGGTTCGAACACTGAAGCTTTCTTT
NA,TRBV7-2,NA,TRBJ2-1,CASSLALSDHNEQFF,TGTGCCAGCAGCTTAGCACTGTCCGACCACAATGAGCAGTTCTTC
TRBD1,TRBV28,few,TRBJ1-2,CASSSTGSGYTF,TGTGCCAGCAGTTCGACAGGGAGTGGCTACACCTTC
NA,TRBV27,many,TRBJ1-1,CASSAGFMNTEAFF,TGTGCCAGCAGTGCAGGATTCATGAACACTGAAGCTTTCTTT
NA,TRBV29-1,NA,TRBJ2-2,CSVGDTNTGELFF,TGCAGCGTTGGGGACACCAACACCGGGGAGCTGTTTTTT
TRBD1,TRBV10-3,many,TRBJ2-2,CAIRGTGGRTGELFF,TGTGCCATCAGAGGGACAGGCGGAAGGACCGGGGAGCTGTTTTTT
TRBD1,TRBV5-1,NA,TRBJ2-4,CASSRDRGLSIQYF,TGCGCCAGCAGCAGGGACAGGGGGCTAAGCATTCAGTACTTC
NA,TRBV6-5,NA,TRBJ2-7,CASRINRDYEQYF,TGTGCCAGCAGAATAAACCGGGACTACGAGCAGTACTTC
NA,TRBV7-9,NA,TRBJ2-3,CASSPDGGLADTQYF,TGTGCCAGCAGCCCGGACGGGGGCTTGGCAGATACGCAGTATTTT
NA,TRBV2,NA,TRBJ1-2,CASSPGSTNYGYTF,TGTGCCAGCAGTCCAGGGTCGACTAACTATGGCTACACCTTC
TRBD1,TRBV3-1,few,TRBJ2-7,CASSFPGTGVEQYF,TGTGCCAGCAGCTTCCCCGGGACAGGGGTCGAGCAGTACTTC
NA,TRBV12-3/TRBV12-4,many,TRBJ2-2,CASSWGPGLLNTGELFF,TGTGCCAGCAGTTGGGGACCGGGACTCCTGAACACCGGGGAGCTGTTTTTT
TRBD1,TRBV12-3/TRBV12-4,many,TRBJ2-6,CASSRTGGYGANVLTF,TGTGCCAGCAGTCGGACAGGGGGCTATGGGGCCAACGTCCTGACTTTC
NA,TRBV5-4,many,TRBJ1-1,CASSFTGLAEAFF,TGTGCCAGCAGCTTTACAGGGTTGGCTGAAGCTTTCTTT
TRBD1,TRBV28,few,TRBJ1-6,CASGGQGRTNSPLHF,TGTGCCAGCGGGGGACAGGGCCGGACTAATTCACCCCTCCACTTT
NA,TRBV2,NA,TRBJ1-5,CASSRTTGKQPQHF,TGTGCCAGCAGCCGAACGACAGGAAAACAGCCCCAGCATTTT
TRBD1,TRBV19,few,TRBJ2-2,CASTGGSTGELFF,TGTGCCAGCACAGGGGGCAGCACCGGGGAGCTGTTTTTT
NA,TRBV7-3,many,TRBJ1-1,CASSLGGQDTEAFF,TGTGCCAGCAGCTTAGGGGGCCAAGACACTGAAGCTTTCTTT
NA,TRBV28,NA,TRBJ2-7,CASSPGHYEQYF,TGTGCCAGCAGCCCGGGACACTACGAGCAGTACTTC
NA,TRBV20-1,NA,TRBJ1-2,CSARDRIKASDSYGYTF,TGCAGTGCTAGAGATCGGATAAAAGCCTCCGACTCCTATGGCTACACCTTC
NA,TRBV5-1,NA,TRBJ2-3,CASSLQDSPNTQYF,TGCGCCAGCAGCTTGCAGGACTCCCCGAATACGCAGTATTTT
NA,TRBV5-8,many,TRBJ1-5,CASSYTNNQPQHF,TGTGCCAGCAGCTACACAAACAATCAGCCCCAGCATTTT
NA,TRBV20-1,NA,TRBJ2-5,CSATDARGLETQYF,TGCAGTGCTACAGATGCCCGGGGCCTTGAGACCCAGTACTTC
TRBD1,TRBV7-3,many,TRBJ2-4,CASSQGTENIQYF,TGTGCCAGCAGCCAAGGGACAGAGAACATTCAGTACTTC
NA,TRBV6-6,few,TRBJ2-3,CASSSPGGNTDTQYF,TGTGCCAGCAGTTCCCCAGGGGGGAACACAGATACGCAGTATTTT
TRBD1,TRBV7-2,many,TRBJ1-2,CASSFTGTGFYGYTF,TGTGCCAGCAGCTTTACCGGGACAGGGTTCTATGGCTACACCTTC
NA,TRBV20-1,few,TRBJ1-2,CSAVARQGNFYGYTF,TGCAGTGCCGTAGCTCGGCAGGGCAACTTCTATGGCTACACCTTC
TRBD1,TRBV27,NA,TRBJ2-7,CASTSPDRGLEQYF,TGTGCCAGCACCTCCCCGGACAGGGGGCTCGAGCAGTACTTC
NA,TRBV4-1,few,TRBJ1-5,CASSQGMGSNQPQHF,TGCGCCAGCAGCCAAGGTATGGGTAGCAATCAGCCCCAGCATTTT
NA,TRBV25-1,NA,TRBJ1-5,CASNDGSNQPQHF,TGTGCCAGCAATGACGGTAGTAATCAGCCCCAGCATTTT
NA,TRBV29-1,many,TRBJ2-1,CSVHTVVEQFF,TGCAGCGTGCATACGGTGGTTGAGCAGTTCTTC
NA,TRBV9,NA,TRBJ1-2,CASSVGGGVDYGYTF,TGTGCCAGCAGCGTAGGCGGAGGGGTCGACTATGGCTACACCTTC
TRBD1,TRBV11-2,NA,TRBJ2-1,CASSTRQGPGNEQFF,TGTGCCAGCAGCACCCGACAGGGACCCGGCAATGAGCAGTTCTTC
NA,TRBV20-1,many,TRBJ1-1,CSASFPRGGADTEAFF,TGCAGTGCTAGTTTCCCCCGGGGAGGGGCGGACACTGAAGCTTTCTTT
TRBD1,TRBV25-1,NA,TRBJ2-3,CASSGYRGKGYTDTQYF,TGTGCCAGCAGTGGCTACAGGGGGAAGGGGTACACAGATACGCAGTATTTT
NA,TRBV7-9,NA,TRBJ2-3,CASSPGGMATDTQYF,TGTGCCAGCAGCCCCGGAGGTATGGCCACAGATACGCAGTATTTT
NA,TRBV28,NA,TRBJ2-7,CASSSAGTDSYEQYF,TGTGCCAGCAGTTCGGCGGGGACAGATTCCTACGAGCAGTACTTC
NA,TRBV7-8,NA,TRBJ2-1,CASSFHRRWEEQFF,TGTGCCAGCAGCTTCCACAGGCGTTGGGAAGAGCAGTTCTTC
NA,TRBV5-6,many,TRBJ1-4,CASSPRTGNYNEKLFF,TGTGCCAGCAGCCCACGGACGGGGAATTACAATGAAAAACTGTTTTTT
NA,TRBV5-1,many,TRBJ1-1,CASSFKGDKLMNTEAFF,TGCGCCAGCAGCTTTAAAGGGGACAAACTTATGAACACTGAAGCTTTCTTT
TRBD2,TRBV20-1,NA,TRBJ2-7,CSARDQRGALGEQYF,TGCAGTGCTAGAGATCAGCGGGGGGCCCTAGGAGAGCAGTACTTC
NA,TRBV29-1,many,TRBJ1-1,CSVDRGGSTEAFF,TGCAGCGTTGACAGGGGAGGGAGCACTGAAGCTTTCTTT
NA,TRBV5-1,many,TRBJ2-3,CASSFKDSRTDTQYF,TGCGCCAGCAGCTTTAAAGACAGCCGCACAGATACGCAGTATTTT